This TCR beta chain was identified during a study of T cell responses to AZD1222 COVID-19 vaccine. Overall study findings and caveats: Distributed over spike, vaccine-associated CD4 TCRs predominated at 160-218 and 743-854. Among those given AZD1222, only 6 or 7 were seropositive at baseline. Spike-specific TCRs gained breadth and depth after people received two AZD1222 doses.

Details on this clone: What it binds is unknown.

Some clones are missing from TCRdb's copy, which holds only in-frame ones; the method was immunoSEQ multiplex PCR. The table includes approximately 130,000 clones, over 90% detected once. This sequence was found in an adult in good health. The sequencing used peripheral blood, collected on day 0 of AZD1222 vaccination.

The CDR3 reads CASSLASSGGADTQYF. Written as DNA, the CDR3 is TGCGCCAGCAGCTTGGCCTCCAGCGGGGGGGCAGATACGCAGTATTTT. This chain links TRBV5-1 with TRBJ2-3; 10 positions agree with TRBD2. This CDR3 is 16 amino acids long. Trimming removed 0 bases from V and 4 bases from J; junction bases left unmatched: 5. The germline gives CDR1 SGHRS, CDR2 YFSETQ.